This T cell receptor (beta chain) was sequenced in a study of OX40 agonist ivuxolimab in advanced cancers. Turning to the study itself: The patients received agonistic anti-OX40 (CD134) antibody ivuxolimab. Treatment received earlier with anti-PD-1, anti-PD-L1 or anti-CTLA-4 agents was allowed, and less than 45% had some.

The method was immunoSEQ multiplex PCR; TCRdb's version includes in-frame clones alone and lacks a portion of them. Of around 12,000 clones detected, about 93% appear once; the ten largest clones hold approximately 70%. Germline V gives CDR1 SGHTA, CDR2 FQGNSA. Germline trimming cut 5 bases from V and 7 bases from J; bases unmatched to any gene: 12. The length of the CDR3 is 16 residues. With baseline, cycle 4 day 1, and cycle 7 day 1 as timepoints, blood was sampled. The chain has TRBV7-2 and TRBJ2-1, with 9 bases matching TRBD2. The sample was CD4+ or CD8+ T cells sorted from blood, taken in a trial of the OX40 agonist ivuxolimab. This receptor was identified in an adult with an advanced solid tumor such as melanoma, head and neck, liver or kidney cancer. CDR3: CASSPWVAGASNEQFF. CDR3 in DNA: TGTGCCAGCAGCCCCTGGGTAGCGGGGGCTTCTAATGAGCAGTTCTTC.